The clone carrying this T cell receptor beta chain was picked up a small number of times. In the authors' workflow: Amplifying reference gene primers gave estimates of nucleated cell counts. The data were produced by immunoSEQ multiplex PCR, yet TCRdb's version contains in-frame clones alone and is incomplete. The V and J calls and clone size are taken from that table; D and trimming were inferred from the DNA. Of under 250,000 clones listed, about 90% were seen once; the top ten hold approximately 1.4%. These data come from a study of blood T cell repertoires in COVID-19. Background on the study: Collection of acute and convalescent COVID-19 samples took place in the United States, Italy and Spain. In each case, the material was cDNA or gDNA derived from T cells, B-cell-depleted T cells, or PBMCs.

The sequenced sample consisted of peripheral blood. This sequence originates from a man older than 75 with acute or convalescent COVID-19.

CDR3 in DNA: TGTGCCAGCAGCCCAGGGGTAGGAAGCGGCAATCAGCCCCAGCATTTT. The encoded protein is CASSPGVGSGNQPQHF. The chain employs TRBV9 and TRBJ1-5; a possible D gene is TRBD1 (6 bases). Germline CDR1 is SGDLS and CDR2 is YYNGEE. CDR3 length equals 16 residues. V was clipped by 4 bases and J by 2 bases, with 16 bases between them.